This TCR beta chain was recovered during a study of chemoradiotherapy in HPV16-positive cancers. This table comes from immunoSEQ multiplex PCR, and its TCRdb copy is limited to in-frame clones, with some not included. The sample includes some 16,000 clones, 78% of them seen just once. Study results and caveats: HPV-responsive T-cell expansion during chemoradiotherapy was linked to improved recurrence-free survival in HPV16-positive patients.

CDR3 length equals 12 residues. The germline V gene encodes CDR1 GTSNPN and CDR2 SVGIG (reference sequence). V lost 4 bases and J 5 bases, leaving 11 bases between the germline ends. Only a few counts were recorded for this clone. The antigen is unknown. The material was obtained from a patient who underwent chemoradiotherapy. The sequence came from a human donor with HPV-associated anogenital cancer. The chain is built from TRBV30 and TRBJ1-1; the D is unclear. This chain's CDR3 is CAWKSDWTEAFF. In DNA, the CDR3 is TGTGCCTGGAAGAGTGATTGGACTGAAGCTTTCTTT.